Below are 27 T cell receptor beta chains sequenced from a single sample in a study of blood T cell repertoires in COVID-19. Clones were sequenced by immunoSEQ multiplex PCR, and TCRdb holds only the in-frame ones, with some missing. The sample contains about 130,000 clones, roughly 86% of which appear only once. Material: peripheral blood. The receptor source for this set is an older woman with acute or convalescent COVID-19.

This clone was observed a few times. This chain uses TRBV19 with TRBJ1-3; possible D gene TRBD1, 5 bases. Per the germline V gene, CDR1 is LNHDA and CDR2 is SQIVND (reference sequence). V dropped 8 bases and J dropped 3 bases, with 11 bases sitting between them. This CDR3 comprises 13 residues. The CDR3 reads CASSGGGGNTIYF. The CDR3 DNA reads TGTGCCAGTTCGGGGGGAGGTGGAAACACCATATATTTT.

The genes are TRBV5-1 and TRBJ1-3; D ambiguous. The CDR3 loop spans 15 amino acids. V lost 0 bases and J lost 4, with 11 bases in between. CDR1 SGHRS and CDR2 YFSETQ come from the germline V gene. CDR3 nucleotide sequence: TGCGCCAGCAGCTTGGCGTGGGGAGAGGGAAACACCATATATTTT. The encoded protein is CASSLAWGEGNTIYF.

The CDR3 reads CASSSPGLAGPSAQYF. DNA for the CDR3: TGTGCCAGCAGCTCACCGGGACTAGCGGGGCCCAGTGCCCAGTACTTC. V and J are TRBV7-9 and TRBJ2-5; TRBD2 matches 13 bases. CDR1 SEHNR and CDR2 FQNEAQ come from the germline V gene (reference sequence). V lost 4 bases, J lost 9 bases, and 11 bases stayed unmatched. CDR3 size: 16 residues. The entire variable domain, with the rest obtained from reference TRBV7-9 and TRBJ2-5, is as follows: DTGVSQNPRHKITKRGQNVTFRCDPISEHNRLYWYRQTLGQGPEFLTYFQNEAQLEKSRLLSDRFSAERPKGSFSTLEIQRTEQGDSAMYLCASSSPGLAGPSAQYFGPGTRLLVL.

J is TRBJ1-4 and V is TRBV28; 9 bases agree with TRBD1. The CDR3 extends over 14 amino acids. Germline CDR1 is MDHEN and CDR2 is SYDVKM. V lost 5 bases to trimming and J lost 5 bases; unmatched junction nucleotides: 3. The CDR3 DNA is TGTGCCAGCAGTGGAGACAGGGGGAATGAAAAACTGTTTTTT. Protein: CASSGDRGNEKLFF.

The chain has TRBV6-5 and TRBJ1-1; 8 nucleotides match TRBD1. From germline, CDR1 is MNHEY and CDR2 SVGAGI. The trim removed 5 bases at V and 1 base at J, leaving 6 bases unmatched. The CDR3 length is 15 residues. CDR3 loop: CASSPWDRQNTEAFF. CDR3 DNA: TGTGCCAGCAGTCCTTGGGACAGGCAGAACACTGAAGCTTTCTTT.

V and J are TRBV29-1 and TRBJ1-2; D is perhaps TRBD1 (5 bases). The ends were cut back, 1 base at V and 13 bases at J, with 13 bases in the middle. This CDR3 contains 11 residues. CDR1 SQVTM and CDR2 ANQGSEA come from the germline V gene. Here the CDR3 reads CSVEGGQGGTF. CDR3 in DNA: TGCAGCGTTGAAGGGGGCCAGGGAGGCACCTTC. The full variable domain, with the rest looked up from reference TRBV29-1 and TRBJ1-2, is SAVISQKPSRDICQRGTSLTIQCQVDSQVTMMFWYRQQPGQSLTLIATANQGSEATYESGFVIDKFPISRPNLTFSTLTVSNMSPEDSSIYLCSVEGGQGGTFGSGTRLTVV.

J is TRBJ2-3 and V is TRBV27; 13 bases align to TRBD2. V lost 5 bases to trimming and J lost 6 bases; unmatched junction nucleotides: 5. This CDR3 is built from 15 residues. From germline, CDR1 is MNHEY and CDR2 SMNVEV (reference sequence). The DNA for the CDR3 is TGTGCCAGCAGTAGGACTAGCGGGAGTTGGGATACGCAGTATTTT. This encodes CASSRTSGSWDTQYF.

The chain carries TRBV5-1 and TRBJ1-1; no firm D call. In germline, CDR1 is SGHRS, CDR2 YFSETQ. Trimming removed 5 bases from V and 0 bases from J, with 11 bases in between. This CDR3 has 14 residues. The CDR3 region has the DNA TGCGCCAGCAGAGAGTTCAGGCTGAACACTGAAGCTTTCTTT. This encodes CASREFRLNTEAFF.

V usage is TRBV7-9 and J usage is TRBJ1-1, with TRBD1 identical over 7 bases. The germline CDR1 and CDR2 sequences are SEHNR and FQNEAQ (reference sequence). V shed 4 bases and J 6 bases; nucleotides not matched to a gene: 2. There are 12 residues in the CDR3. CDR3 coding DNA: TGTGCCAGCAGCTCCACAGGGGCTGAAGCTTTCTTT. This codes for CASSSTGAEAFF.

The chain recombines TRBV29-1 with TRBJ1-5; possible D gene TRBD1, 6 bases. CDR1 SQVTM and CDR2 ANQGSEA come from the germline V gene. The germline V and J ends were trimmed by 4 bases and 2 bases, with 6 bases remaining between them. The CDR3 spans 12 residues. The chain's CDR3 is CSVGTGNQPQHF. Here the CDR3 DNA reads TGCAGCGTTGGGACAGGCAATCAGCCCCAGCATTTT.

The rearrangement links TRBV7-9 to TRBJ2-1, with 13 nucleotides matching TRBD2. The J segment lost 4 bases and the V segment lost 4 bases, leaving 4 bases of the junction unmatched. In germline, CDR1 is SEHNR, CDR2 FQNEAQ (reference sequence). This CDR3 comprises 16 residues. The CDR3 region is CASSSGLAGMYNEQFF. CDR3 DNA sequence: TGTGCCAGCAGCTCGGGACTAGCGGGAATGTACAATGAGCAGTTCTTC. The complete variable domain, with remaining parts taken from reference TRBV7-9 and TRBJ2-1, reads DTGVSQNPRHKITKRGQNVTFRCDPISEHNRLYWYRQTLGQGPEFLTYFQNEAQLEKSRLLSDRFSAERPKGSFSTLEIQRTEQGDSAMYLCASSSGLAGMYNEQFFGPGTRLTVL.

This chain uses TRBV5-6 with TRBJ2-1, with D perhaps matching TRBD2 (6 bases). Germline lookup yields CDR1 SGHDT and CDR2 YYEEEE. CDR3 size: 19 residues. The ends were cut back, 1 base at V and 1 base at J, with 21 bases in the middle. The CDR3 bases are TGTGCCAGCAGCTTGAGTGGGGTTTGGCGGGACTCGTCCTACAATGAGCAGTTCTTC. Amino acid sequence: CASSLSGVWRDSSYNEQFF.

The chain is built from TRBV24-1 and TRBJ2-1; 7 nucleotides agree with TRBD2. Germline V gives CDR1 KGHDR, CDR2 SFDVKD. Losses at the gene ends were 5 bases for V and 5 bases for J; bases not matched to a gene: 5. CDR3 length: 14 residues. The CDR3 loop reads CATSVSGLNNEQFF. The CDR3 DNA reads TGTGCCACCAGTGTTAGCGGGCTCAACAATGAGCAGTTCTTC.

This CDR3 is CASRRTGDEQFF. CDR3 sequence (DNA): TGTGCCAGCAGACGGACCGGGGATGAGCAGTTCTTC. This chain links TRBV6-5 with TRBJ2-1; tentative D call: TRBD2 (5 bases). V lost 6 bases, J lost 8 bases, and 11 bases lay in between. Germline V gene data show CDR1 as MNHEY and CDR2 as SVGAGI. CDR3 length equals 12 residues.

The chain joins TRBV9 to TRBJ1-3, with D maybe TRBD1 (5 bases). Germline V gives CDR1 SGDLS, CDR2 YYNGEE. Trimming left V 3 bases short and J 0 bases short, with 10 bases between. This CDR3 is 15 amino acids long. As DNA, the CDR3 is TGTGCCAGCAGCGAGACAGTAAGCTCTGGAAACACCATATATTTT. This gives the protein CASSETVSSGNTIYF.

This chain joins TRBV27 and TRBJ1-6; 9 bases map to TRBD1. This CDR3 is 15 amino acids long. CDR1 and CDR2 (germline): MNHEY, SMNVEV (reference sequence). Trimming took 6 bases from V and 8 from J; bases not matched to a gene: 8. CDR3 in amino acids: CASRLRRQGDSPLHF. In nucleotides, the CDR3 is TGTGCCAGCAGGTTACGACGACAGGGGGATTCACCCCTCCACTTT.

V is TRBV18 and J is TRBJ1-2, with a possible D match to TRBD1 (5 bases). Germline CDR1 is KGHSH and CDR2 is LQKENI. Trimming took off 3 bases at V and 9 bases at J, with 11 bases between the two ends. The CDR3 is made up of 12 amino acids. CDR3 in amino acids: CASSPNLDSYTF. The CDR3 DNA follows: TGTGCCAGCTCACCTAATTTGGACAGCTACACCTTC. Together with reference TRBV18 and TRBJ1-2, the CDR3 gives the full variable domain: NAGVMQNPRHLVRRRGQEARLRCSPMKGHSHVYWYRQLPEEGLKFMVYLQKENIIDESGMPKERFSAEFPKEGPSILRIQQVVRGDSAAYFCASSPNLDSYTFGSGTRLTVV.

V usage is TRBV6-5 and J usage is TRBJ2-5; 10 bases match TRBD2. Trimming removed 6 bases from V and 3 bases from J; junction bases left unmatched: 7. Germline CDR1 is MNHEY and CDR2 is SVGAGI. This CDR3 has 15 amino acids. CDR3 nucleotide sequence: TGTGCCAGCAGCTACGGTAGCGGGGGGAAAGAGACCCAGTACTTC. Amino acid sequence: CASSYGSGGKETQYF.

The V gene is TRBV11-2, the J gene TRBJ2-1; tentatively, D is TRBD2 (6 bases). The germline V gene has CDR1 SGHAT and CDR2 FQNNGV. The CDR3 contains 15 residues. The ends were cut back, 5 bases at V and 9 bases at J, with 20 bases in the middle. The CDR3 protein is CASSPPSRGGGEQFF. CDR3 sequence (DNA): TGTGCCAGCAGCCCTCCTAGTCGGGGAGGTGGTGAGCAGTTCTTC.

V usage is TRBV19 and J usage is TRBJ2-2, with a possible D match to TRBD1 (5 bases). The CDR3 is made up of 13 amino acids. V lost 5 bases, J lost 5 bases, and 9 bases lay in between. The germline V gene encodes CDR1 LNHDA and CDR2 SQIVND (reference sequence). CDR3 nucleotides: TGTGCCAGTAGTTCGCAGGGAACCGGGGAGCTGTTTTTT. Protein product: CASSSQGTGELFF.

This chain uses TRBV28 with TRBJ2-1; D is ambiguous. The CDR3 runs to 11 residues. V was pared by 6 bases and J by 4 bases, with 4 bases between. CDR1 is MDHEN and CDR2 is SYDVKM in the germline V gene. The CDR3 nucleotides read TGTGCCAGCAGACAGTACAATGAGCAGTTCTTC. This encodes CASRQYNEQFF.

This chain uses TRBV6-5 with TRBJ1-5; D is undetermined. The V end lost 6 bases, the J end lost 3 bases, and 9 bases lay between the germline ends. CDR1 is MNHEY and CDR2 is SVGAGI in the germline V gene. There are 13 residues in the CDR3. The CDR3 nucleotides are TGTGCCAGCAGGCGGAGATACAATCAGCCCCAGCATTTT. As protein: CASRRRYNQPQHF.

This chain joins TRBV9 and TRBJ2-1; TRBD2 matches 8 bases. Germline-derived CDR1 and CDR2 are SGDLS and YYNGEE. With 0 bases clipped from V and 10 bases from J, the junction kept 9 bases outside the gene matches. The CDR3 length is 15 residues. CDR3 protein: CASSVEGLVGFEQFF. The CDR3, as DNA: TGTGCCAGCAGCGTAGAGGGACTAGTGGGTTTCGAGCAGTTCTTC.

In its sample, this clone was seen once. The CDR3 region has the DNA TGTGCCAGCAGTTCACAACTTCAACAGGGGGCAGGCACAGATACGCAGTATTTT. Amino acid sequence: CASSSQLQQGAGTDTQYF. V and J are TRBV28 and TRBJ2-3, with TRBD1 identical over 9 bases. The V segment lost 4 bases and the J segment 1 base; nucleotides outside the gene matches: 12. CDR3 length: 18 amino acids. CDR1 and CDR2 from the germline V gene are MDHEN and SYDVKM.

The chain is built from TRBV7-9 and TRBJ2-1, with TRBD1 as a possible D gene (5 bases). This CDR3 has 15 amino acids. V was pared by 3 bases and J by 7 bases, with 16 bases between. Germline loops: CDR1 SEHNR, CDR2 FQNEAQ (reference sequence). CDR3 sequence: CASSFPSGLVNEQFF. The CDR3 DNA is TGTGCCAGCAGCTTCCCTTCAGGGTTAGTAAATGAGCAGTTCTTC.

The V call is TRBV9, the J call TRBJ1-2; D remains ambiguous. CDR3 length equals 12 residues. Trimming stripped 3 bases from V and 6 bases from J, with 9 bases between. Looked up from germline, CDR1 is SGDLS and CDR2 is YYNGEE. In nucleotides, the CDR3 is TGTGCCAGCAGCGCGCAGGAGGATGGCTACACCTTC. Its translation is CASSAQEDGYTF.

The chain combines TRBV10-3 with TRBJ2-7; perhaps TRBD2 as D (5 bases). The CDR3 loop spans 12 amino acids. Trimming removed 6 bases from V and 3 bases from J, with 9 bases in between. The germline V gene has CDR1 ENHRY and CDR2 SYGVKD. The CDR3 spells CAISPGNYEQYF. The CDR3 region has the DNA TGTGCCATCAGCCCCGGGAACTACGAGCAGTACTTC.